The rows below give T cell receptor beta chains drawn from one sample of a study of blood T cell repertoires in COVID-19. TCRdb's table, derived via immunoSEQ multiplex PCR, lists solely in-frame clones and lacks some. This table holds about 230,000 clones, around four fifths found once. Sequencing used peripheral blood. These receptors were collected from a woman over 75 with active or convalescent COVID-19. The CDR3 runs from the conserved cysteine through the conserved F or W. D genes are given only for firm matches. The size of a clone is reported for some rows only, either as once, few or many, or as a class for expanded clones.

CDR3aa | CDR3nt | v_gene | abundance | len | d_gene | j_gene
CASSQSTGGYGYTF | TGTGCCAGCAGCCAATCTACAGGGGGCTATGGCTACACCTTC | TRBV4-2 | NA | 14 | TRBD1 | TRBJ1-2
CASSRLAAYSYNEQFF | TGTGCCAGCAGTAGACTAGCGGCCTACTCCTACAATGAGCAGTTCTTC | TRBV27 | NA | 16 | TRBD2 | TRBJ2-1
CASRDTNYGYTF | TGTGCCAGTAGGGACACGAACTATGGCTACACCTTC | TRBV6-5 | NA | 12 | NA | TRBJ1-2
CASSLEAGGWAYTQYF | TGCGCCAGCAGCTTGGAAGCAGGCGGGTGGGCCTATACGCAGTATTTT | TRBV5-1 | NA | 16 | NA | TRBJ2-3
CAWSVGGGETGHF | TGTGCCTGGAGTGTAGGCGGGGGGGAGACTGGTCACTTC | TRBV30 | NA | 13 | TRBD2 | TRBJ2-5
CASSYSPKRGTEAFF | TGTGCCAGCAGTTATAGTCCCAAAAGGGGCACTGAAGCTTTCTTT | TRBV6-5 | NA | 15 | NA | TRBJ1-1
CASRSDRRSTDTQYF | TGTGCCAGCAGATCTGACAGGCGTAGCACAGATACGCAGTATTTT | TRBV2 | NA | 15 | NA | TRBJ2-3
CASSYGVRVGGSNQPQHF | TGTGCCAGCAGTTACGGGGTTCGAGTAGGGGGCTCCAATCAGCCCCAGCATTTT | TRBV6-2/TRBV6-3 | few | 18 | TRBD1 | TRBJ1-5
CASSLGSGRAQETQYF | TGTGCCAGCAGCTTGGGCAGCGGGAGAGCCCAAGAGACCCAGTACTTC | TRBV5-4 | NA | 16 | TRBD2 | TRBJ2-5
CASSLDRGMAGNTIYF | TGCGCCAGCAGCTTAGACAGGGGTATGGCTGGAAACACCATATATTTT | TRBV5-1 | NA | 16 | TRBD1 | TRBJ1-3
CSVRSGGSEQFF | TGCAGCGTAAGAAGCGGGGGTTCTGAGCAGTTCTTC | TRBV29-1 | few | 12 | TRBD2 | TRBJ2-1
CSVSSRVGTYEQYF | TGCAGCGTTAGTAGCAGGGTCGGAACCTACGAGCAGTACTTC | TRBV29-1 | NA | 14 | NA | TRBJ2-7
CASSLALAGGETQYF | TGCGCCAGCAGCTTGGCATTAGCGGGAGGAGAGACCCAGTACTTC | TRBV5-1 | NA | 15 | TRBD2 | TRBJ2-5
CASSRRSGTSYEQYF | TGTGCCAGCAGTCGCCGGAGCGGGACCTCCTACGAGCAGTACTTC | TRBV11-3 | NA | 15 | TRBD2 | TRBJ2-7
CASSQTLLAGAGLEQYF | TGCGCCAGCAGCCAAACCCTCCTAGCGGGGGCAGGCCTCGAGCAGTACTTC | TRBV4-3 | NA | 17 | TRBD2 | TRBJ2-7
CASSPRTSGISEQYF | TGTGCCAGCAGCCCCAGGACTAGCGGGATCTCCGAGCAGTACTTC | TRBV2 | NA | 15 | TRBD2 | TRBJ2-7